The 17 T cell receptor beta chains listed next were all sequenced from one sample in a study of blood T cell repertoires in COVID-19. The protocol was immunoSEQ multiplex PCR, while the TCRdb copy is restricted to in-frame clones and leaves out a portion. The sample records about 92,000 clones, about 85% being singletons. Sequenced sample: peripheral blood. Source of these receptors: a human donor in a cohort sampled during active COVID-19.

The CDR3, as DNA: TGTGCCAGCCTCGATCGACCTTGGGAGGGGCGTGGCTACACCTTC. Protein sequence: CASLDRPWEGRGYTF. The genes are TRBV2 and TRBJ1-2, with a possible D match to TRBD1 (5 bases). Germline loops: CDR1 SNHLY, CDR2 FYNNEI. V shed 8 bases and J shed 7 bases, with 23 bases lying between them. The CDR3 has 15 residues.

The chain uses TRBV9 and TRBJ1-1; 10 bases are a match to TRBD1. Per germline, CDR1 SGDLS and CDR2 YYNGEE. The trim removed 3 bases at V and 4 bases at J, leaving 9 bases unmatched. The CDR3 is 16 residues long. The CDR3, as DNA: TGTGCCAGCAGCGGAGGGGGGACAGGGGTGCGCACTGAAGCTTTCTTT. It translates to CASSGGGTGVRTEAFF.

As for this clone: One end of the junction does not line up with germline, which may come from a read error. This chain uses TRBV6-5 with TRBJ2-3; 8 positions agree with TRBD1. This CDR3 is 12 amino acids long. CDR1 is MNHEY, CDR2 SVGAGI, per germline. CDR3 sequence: CASKTGEDTQYF. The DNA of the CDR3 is TGTGCTAGCAAGACAGGGGAGGATACGCAGTATTTT.

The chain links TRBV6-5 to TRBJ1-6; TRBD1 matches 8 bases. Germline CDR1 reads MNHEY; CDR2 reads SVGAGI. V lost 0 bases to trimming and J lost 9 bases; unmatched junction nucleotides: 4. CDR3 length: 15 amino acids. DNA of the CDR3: TGTGCCAGCAGTTACTCGACAGGGGCCGGTTCACCCCTCCACTTT. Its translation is CASSYSTGAGSPLHF.

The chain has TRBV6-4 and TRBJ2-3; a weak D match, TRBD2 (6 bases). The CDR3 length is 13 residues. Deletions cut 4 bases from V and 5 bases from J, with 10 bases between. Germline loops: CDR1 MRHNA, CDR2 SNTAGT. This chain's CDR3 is CASSAEGIDTQYF. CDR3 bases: TGTGCCAGCAGTGCGGAGGGGATAGATACGCAGTATTTT.

The CDR3 is CASSQDWAENTEAFF. In DNA form, the CDR3 reads TGCGCCAGCAGCCAAGATTGGGCAGAGAACACTGAAGCTTTCTTT. The rearrangement uses TRBV4-3 and TRBJ1-1; D remains ambiguous. This CDR3 has 15 residues. From germline, CDR1 is LGHNA and CDR2 YSLEER. V was shortened by 0 bases and J by 1 base, with 9 bases between the two germline ends.

CDR3 bases: TGTGCCAGCAGCTTGTACGGAGACTATGGCTACACCTTC. It encodes CASSLYGDYGYTF. V and J are TRBV11-1 and TRBJ1-2; the D is unclear. The CDR3 spans 13 residues. The germline CDR1 and CDR2 sequences are SGHAT and FQDESV (reference sequence). The V and J ends lost 3 bases and 3 bases respectively, with 8 bases between them.

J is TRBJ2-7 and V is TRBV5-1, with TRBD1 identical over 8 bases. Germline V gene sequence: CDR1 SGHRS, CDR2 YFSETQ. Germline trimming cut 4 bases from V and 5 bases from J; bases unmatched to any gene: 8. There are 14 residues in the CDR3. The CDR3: CASSTRTGNDEQYF. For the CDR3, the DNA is TGCGCCAGCAGCACACGGACAGGGAATGACGAGCAGTACTTC.

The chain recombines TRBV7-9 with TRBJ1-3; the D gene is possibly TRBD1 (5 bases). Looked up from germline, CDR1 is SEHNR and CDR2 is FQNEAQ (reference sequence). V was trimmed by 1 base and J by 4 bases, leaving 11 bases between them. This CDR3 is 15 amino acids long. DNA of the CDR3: TGTGCCAGCAGCTTAGATCAGGGCTACGGAAACACCATATATTTT. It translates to CASSLDQGYGNTIYF.

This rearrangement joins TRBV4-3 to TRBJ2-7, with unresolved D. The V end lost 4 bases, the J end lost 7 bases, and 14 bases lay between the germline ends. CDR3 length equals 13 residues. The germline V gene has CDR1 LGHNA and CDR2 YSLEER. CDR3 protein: CASSPRHLDEQYF. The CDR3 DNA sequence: TGCGCCAGCAGCCCACGACACCTGGATGAGCAGTACTTC.

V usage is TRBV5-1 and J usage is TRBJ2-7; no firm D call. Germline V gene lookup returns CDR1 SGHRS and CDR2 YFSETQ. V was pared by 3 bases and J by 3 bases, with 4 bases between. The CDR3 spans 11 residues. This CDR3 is CASSSDYEQYF. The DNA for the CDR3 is TGCGCCAGCAGCTCAGACTACGAGCAGTACTTC.

The CDR3 region is CSAKGQGSPSYEQYF. The CDR3 region has the DNA TGCAGCGCAAAGGGACAGGGAAGTCCTTCCTACGAGCAGTACTTC. The chain uses TRBV29-1 and TRBJ2-7; 9 bases map to TRBD1. V trimming: 7 bases; J trimming: 1 base; junction bases outside the gene matches: 11. There are 15 residues in the CDR3. Germline CDR1 SQVTM, CDR2 ANQGSEA.

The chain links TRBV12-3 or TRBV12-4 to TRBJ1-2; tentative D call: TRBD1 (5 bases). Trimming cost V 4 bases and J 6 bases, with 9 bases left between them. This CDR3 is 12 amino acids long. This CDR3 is CASSSAGHGYTF. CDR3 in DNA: TGTGCCAGCAGTTCGGCAGGGCATGGCTACACCTTC.

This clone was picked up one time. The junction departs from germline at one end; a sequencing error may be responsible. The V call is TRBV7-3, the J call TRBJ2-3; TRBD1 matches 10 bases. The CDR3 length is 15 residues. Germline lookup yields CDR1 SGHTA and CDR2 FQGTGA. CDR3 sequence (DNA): TGTGCCAGCAGCCTAACTGGACAGGGGGCAGATACGCAGTATTTT. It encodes CASSLTGQGADTQYF.

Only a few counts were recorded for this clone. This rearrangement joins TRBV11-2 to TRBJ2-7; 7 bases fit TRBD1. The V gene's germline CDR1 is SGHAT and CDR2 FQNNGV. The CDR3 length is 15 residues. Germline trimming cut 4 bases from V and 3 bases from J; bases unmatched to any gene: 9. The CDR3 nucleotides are TGTGCCAGCAGCTATCGACAGGGAACGAACTACGAGCAGTACTTC. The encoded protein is CASSYRQGTNYEQYF.

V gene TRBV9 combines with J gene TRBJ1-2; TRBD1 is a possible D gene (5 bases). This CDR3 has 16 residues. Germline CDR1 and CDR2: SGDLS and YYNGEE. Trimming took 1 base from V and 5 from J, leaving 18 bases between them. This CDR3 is CASSVLAIGGIYGYTF. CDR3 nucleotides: TGTGCCAGCAGCGTACTCGCAATCGGGGGGATATATGGCTACACCTTC. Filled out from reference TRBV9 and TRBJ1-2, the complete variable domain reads DSGVTQTPKHLITATGQRVTLRCSPRSGDLSVYWYQQSLDQGLQFLIQYYNGEERAKGNILERFSAQQFPDLHSELNLSSLELGDSALYFCASSVLAIGGIYGYTFGSGTRLTVV.

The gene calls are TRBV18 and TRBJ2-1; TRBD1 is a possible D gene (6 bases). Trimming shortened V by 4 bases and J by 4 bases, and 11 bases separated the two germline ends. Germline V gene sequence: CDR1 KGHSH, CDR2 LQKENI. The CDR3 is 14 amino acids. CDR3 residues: CASSRSTGYNEQFF. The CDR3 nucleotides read TGTGCCAGCTCACGTAGCACAGGGTACAATGAGCAGTTCTTC.